This T cell receptor (beta chain) was identified in a study of shared clonotypes between healthy human individuals. Overall study results and limits: Despite large depth, rarefaction showed incomplete sorted-subset sequencing.

Recent vaccinations or acute infections were absent in the healthy HIV-negative adult donors. It was into CD45RA+ naive and CD45RA-negative memory subsets that the CD4+ cells were split. As to this clone: What it binds is unknown.

In the study's own analysis: There were no quality scores in the junction-only immunoSEQ sequences, so filtering differed. Libraries were prepared by immunoSEQ multiplex PCR; TCRdb keeps only in-frame clonotypes and omits some of them. V, J and clone size reflect that table, while D and trimming were determined from the DNA. The table shows 550,000 to 700,000 clones, with less than 80% occurring only once. The CDR3 is made up of 16 amino acids. The germline V gene encodes CDR1 SGHNT and CDR2 YYREEE (reference sequence). V was shortened by 3 bases and J by 2 bases, with 17 bases between the two germline ends.

This chain links TRBV5-4 with TRBJ2-5; D might be TRBD2 (5 bases). The clonotype was recovered from a woman in her 30s in good health. Material for sequencing was memory CD4+ T cells sorted from blood. Sample subset: CD45RA-negative fraction. Here the CDR3 reads CASSSARADVQETQYF. The DNA of the CDR3 is TGTGCCAGCAGCTCAGCGCGAGCGGACGTTCAAGAGACCCAGTACTTC.